This T cell receptor (beta chain) was identified during a study of T cells after yellow fever vaccination. Study details: SMART-Seq v4 Ultra Low Input prepared the low-cell-number fractions.

TCRdb independently ran MiXCR on the 5' RACE reads; one entry per CDR3 protein. The repertoire includes approximately 110,000 distinct CDR3 sequences, about 7% of them detected once, and around 2.5% sits in the top ten. General study findings and limits: Most clones from primary vaccination resurfaced after the booster (about 95% CD4, around 90% CD8).

In this sample, this clonotype turned up many times. The antigen is not known. Sequences were derived from CD4+ T cells sorted from PBMCs, sampled less than 11 days after the first yellow fever vaccination. This TCR came from a man between 18 and 35 years old who received the YFV17D yellow fever vaccine.

The DNA of the CDR3 is TGCGCCAGCAGCTTGGTCCCGGGACTAGAGGACACCGGGGAGCTGTTTTTT. Translated, it gives CASSLVPGLEDTGELFF. V usage is TRBV5-1 and J usage is TRBJ2-2, with 8 bases that match TRBD2. After removal of 0 bases from V and 3 bases from J, the junction contained 7 bases not matched to a gene. CDR3 length: 17 amino acids. Germline-derived CDR1 and CDR2 are SGHRS and YFSETQ.